The clone carrying this T cell receptor (beta chain) showed up many times. Antigen specificity is unknown. The source of the sample is a study of T cells in Graves' hyperthyroidism and ophthalmopathy. The CDR3 length is 13 residues. Germline values: CDR1 SGHAT, CDR2 FQDESV (reference sequence). Trimming took off 5 bases at V and 3 bases at J, with 10 bases between the two ends. It was RNA transcripts that yielded the amplified TCR beta CDR3 regions. First-round RT-PCR with HTBI primers amplified the TCR CDR3 region. TCRdb called the multiplex PCR reads again in MiXCR, with one record for every CDR3 protein. The sample consists of around 700,000 distinct CDR3 sequences, roughly 32% of them appearing once. Study findings and constraints: The majority of expanded thyroid clonotypes above 0.001 also appeared in blood.

Sequencing input: blood. The sequence was collected from a woman between 40 and 55 years old with Graves' hyperthyroidism. V gene TRBV11-1 combines with J gene TRBJ1-1; D is unclear. Written as DNA, the CDR3 is TGTGCCAGCAGCCATGAGGTGGACACTGAAGCTTTCTTT. Translated: CASSHEVDTEAFF.